The present T cell receptor beta chain was sequenced within a study of T cells in localized non-small cell lung cancer. Study-level findings and limits: Heterogeneity is still possible, as just one tumor region was sequenced. A median about 54 of the top 100 tumor clones appeared in adjacent lung. An association was observed between higher blood T cell density and longer overall survival. Uninvolved adjacent lung showed peak T cell clonality, exceeding tumor.

Method: immunoSEQ multiplex PCR; TCRdb's copy keeps in-frame clones and lacks some. The sample includes about 78,000 clones, roughly four fifths of them seen just once. For this clone: Its antigen is not identified.

V was cut by 4 bases and J by 9 bases, with 19 bases left in between. Germline V lookup: CDR1 MNHEY, CDR2 SVGAGI. The CDR3 sequence is 15 residues long. V is TRBV6-5 and J is TRBJ2-1; TRBD2 is a possible D gene (5 bases). The clonotype originates from a man aged 40 to 70 with stage I lung adenocarcinoma. This sample comprised peripheral blood, obtained before any cancer treatment. CDR3 nucleotide sequence: TGTGCCAGCAGTTCGAGAGGGTCGGGCAAGGCTGAGCAGTTCTTC. This sequence encodes CASSSRGSGKAEQFF.